This T cell receptor beta chain was captured in a study of tumor and adjacent non-tumor tissue in lung cancer. This sample's RNA came from whole unsorted tissue. Three rounds of nested PCR, following a modified ARM-PCR protocol, produced the TCRbeta library. Each CDR3 protein is one row after TCRdb ran MiXCR on the multiplex PCR reads. The data show approximately 65,000 distinct CDR3 sequences, with 60% seen just once and 20% held by the top ten. On this clonotype: At one end, the junction sequence differs from germline, possibly due to a read error.

The CDR3 is 13 amino acids. CDR1 is SQVTM and CDR2 is ANQGSEA in the germline V gene. V usage is TRBV29-1 and J usage is TRBJ1-2, with D perhaps TRBD1 (6 bases). Input material: lung tumor tissue. The receptor comes from a man aged 50 or older with non-small cell lung cancer. Here the CDR3 reads CIVGRQGNYGYIF. In DNA, the CDR3 is TGCATCGTTGGCCGTCAGGGGAACTATGGCTACATCTTC. The full variable domain, in which reference TRBV29-1 and TRBJ1-2 provide the parts outside the CDR3, is SAVISQKPSRDICQRGTSLTIQCQVDSQVTMMFWYRQQPGQSLTLIATANQGSEATYESGFVIDKFPISRPNLTFSTLTVSNMSPEDSSIYLCIVGRQGNYGYIFGSGTRLTVV.